This entry is about one T cell receptor (beta chain). This entry belongs to a study of CD8 T cells in Susac syndrome. cDNA came from 0.5 to 1 ug RNA primed by random hexamers. TCR beta CDR3 was amplified by immunoSEQ multiplex PCR. This amplification extended across 54 Vbeta and 13 Jbeta segments. TCRdb re-called the immunoSEQ multiplex PCR reads through MiXCR, storing one row per CDR3 protein. Found here are around 160,000 distinct CDR3 sequences, 94% of them singletons; the top ten hold 0.085% to 0.095%. CDR3 length: 17 amino acids. Germline CDR1 reads MNHEY; CDR2 reads SVGAGI. V was pared by 0 bases and J by 0 bases, with 9 bases between. TCR beta was sequenced from blood CD8+ and CD4+ T cells. The multiple sclerosis controls consisted of treatment-naive patients with relapsing-remitting disease, either stable or active. Negative isolation was used for CD8+ and CD4+ T cells, and FACS enrichment was applied to TEMRA cells.

The sequenced sample consisted of CD4+ T cells from PBMCs. The chain carries TRBV6-5 and TRBJ2-6, with D possibly TRBD2 on 5 matching bases. This receptor was identified in a human donor with multiple sclerosis. This CDR3 reads CASSYSTTHSGANVLTF. In DNA form, the CDR3 reads TGTGCCAGCAGTTACTCGACTACTCACTCTGGGGCCAACGTCCTGACTTTC.